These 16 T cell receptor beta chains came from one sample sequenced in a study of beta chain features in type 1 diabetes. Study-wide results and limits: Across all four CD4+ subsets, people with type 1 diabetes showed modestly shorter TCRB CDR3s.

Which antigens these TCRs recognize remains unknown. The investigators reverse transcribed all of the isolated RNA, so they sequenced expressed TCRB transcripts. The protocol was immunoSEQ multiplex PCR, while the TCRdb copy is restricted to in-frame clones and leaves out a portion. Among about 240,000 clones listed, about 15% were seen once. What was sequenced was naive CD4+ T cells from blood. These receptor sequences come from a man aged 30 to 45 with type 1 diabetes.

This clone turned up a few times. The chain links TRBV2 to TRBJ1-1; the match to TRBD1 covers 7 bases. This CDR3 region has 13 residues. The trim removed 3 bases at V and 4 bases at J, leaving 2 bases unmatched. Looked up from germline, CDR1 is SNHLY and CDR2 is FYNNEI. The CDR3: CASSETGITEAFF. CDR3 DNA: TGTGCCAGCAGTGAGACAGGGATCACTGAAGCTTTCTTT.

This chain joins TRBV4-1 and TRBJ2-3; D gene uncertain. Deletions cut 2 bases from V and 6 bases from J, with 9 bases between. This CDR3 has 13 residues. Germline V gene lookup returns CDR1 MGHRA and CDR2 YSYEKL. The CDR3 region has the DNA TGCGCCAGCAGCCAACTCGGTTTGGATACGCAGTATTTT. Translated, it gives CASSQLGLDTQYF.

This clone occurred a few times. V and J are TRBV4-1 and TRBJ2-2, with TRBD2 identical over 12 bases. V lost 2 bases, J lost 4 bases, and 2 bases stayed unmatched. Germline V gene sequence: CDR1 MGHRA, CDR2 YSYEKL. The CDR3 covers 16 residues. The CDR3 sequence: CASSQLAGGPTGELFF. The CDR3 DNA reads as TGCGCCAGCAGCCAACTAGCGGGGGGGCCCACCGGGGAGCTGTTTTTT.

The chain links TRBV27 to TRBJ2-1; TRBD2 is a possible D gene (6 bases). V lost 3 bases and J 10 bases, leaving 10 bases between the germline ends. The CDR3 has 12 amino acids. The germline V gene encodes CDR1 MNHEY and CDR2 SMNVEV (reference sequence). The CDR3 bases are TGTGCCAGCAGTTTTACACGGGGGGAGCAGTTCTTC. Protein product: CASSFTRGEQFF.

The DNA for the CDR3 is TGTGCCTGGAGTGTACTAAGGACAGGGTTAGGAGGCACCGGGGAGCTGTTTTTT. This translates into CAWSVLRTGLGGTGELFF. The genes are TRBV30 and TRBJ2-2, with 8 bases lining up with TRBD1. The trim removed 0 bases at V and 4 bases at J, leaving 13 bases unmatched. CDR3 length: 18 residues. Germline V gives CDR1 GTSNPN, CDR2 SVGIG (reference sequence).

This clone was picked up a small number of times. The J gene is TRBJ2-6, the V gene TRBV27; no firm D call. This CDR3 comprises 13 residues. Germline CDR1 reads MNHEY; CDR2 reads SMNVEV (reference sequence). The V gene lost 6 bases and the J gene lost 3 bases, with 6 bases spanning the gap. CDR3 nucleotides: TGTGCCAGCAGGTCGGGTGGGGCCAACGTCCTGACTTTC. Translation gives CASRSGGANVLTF.

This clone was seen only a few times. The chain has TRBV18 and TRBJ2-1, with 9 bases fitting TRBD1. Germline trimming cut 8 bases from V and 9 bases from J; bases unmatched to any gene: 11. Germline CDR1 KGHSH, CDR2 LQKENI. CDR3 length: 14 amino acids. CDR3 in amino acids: CASTIQGASPEQFF. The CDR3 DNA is TGTGCCAGCACGATACAGGGGGCGTCGCCTGAGCAGTTCTTC. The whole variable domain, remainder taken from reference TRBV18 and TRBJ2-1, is NAGVMQNPRHLVRRRGQEARLRCSPMKGHSHVYWYRQLPEEGLKFMVYLQKENIIDESGMPKERFSAEFPKEGPSILRIQQVVRGDSAAYFCASTIQGASPEQFFGPGTRLTVL.

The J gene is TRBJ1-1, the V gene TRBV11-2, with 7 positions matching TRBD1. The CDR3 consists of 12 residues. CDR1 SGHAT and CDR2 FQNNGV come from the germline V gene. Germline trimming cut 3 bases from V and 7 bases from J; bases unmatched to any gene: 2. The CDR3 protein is CASSFRDSEAFF. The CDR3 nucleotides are TGTGCCAGCAGCTTCCGGGACAGTGAAGCTTTCTTT. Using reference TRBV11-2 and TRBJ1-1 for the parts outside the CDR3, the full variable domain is EAGVAQSPRYKIIEKRQSVAFWCNPISGHATLYWYQQILGQGPKLLIQFQNNGVVDDSQLPKDRFSAERLKGVDSTLKIQPAKLEDSAVYLCASSFRDSEAFFGQGTRLTVV.

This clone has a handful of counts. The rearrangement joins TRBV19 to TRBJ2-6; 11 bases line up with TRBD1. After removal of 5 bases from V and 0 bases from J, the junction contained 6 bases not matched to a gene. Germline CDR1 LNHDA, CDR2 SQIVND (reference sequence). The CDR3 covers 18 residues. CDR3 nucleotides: TGTGCCAGTAGTCCCCGGGGACAGGGGGGCTCTGGGGCCAACGTCCTGACTTTC. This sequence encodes CASSPRGQGGSGANVLTF.

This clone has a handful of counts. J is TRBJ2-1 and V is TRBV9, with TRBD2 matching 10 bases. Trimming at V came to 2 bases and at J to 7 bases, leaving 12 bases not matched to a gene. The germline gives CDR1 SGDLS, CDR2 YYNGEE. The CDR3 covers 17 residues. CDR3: CASSVGPLAGEGNEQFF. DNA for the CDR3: TGTGCCAGCAGCGTGGGCCCCCTAGCGGGAGAGGGAAATGAGCAGTTCTTC. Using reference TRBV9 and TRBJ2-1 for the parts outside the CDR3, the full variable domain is DSGVTQTPKHLITATGQRVTLRCSPRSGDLSVYWYQQSLDQGLQFLIQYYNGEERAKGNILERFSAQQFPDLHSELNLSSLELGDSALYFCASSVGPLAGEGNEQFFGPGTRLTVL.

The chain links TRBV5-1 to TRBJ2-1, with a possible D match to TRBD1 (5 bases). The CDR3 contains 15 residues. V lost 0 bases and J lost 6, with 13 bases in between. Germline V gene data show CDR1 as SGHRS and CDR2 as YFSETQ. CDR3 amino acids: CASSLDQGSVNEQFF. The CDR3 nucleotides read TGCGCCAGCAGCTTGGACCAGGGATCGGTCAATGAGCAGTTCTTC.

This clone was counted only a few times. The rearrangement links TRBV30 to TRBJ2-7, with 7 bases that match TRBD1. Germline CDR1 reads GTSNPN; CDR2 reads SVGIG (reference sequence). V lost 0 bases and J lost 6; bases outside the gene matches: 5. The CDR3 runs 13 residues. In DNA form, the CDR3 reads TGTGCCTGGAGTGTACGGGCAGGGGGCGAGCAGTACTTC. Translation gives CAWSVRAGGEQYF.

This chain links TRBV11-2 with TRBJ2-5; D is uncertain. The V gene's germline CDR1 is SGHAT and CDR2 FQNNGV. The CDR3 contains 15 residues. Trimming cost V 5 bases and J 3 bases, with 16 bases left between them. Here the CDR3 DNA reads TGTGCCAGCAGCCCGATATCGTTTCTAAAAGAGACCCAGTACTTC. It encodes CASSPISFLKETQYF.

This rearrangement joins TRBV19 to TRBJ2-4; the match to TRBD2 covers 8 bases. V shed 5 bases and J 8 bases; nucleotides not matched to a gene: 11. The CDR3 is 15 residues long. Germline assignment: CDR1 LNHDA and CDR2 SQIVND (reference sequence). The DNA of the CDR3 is TGTGCCAGTAGTGGGGCGGGGGGCTACGGGGACATTCAGTACTTC. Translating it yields CASSGAGGYGDIQYF.

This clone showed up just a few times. Here the CDR3 DNA reads TGTGCCAGCTCACCAACAGGACAGACCTCCGGCTACACCTTC. Translating it yields CASSPTGQTSGYTF. The rearrangement joins TRBV18 to TRBJ1-2; a weak D match, TRBD1 (6 bases). There are 14 residues in the CDR3. Trimming shortened V by 2 bases and J by 8 bases, and 15 bases separated the two germline ends. CDR1 is KGHSH and CDR2 is LQKENI in the germline V gene.

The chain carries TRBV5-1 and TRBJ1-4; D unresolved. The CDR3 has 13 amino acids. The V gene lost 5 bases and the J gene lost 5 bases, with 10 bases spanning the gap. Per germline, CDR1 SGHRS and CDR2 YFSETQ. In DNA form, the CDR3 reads TGCGCCAGCAGGCGAACGGTGAATGAAAAACTGTTTTTT. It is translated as CASRRTVNEKLFF. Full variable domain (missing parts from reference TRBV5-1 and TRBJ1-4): KAGVTQTPRYLIKTRGQQVTLSCSPISGHRSVSWYQQTPGQGLQFLFEYFSETQRNKGNFPGRFSGRQFSNSRSEMNVSTLELGDSALYLCASRRTVNEKLFFGSGTQLSVL.